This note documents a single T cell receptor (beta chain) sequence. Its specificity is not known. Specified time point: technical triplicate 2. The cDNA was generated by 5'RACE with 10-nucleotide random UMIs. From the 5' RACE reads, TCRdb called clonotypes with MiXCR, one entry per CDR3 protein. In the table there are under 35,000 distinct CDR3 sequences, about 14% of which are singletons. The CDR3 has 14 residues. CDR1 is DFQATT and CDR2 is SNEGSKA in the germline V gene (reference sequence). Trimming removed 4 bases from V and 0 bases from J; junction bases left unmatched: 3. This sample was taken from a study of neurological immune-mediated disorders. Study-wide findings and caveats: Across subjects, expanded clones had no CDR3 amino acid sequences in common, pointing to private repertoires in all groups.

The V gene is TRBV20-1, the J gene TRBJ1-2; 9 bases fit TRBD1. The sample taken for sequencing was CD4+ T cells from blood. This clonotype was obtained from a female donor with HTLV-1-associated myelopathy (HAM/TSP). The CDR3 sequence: CSATQGASNYGYTF. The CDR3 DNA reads TGCAGTGCTACACAGGGGGCTTCTAACTATGGCTACACCTTC.